This T cell receptor beta chain was sequenced in a study of T cell clusters in autoimmune cytopenias. The study's findings and limits: Primary autoimmune cytopenia patients appeared to lack physiological T cell clusters present in healthy donors.

TRB was amplified by touch-down multiplex PCR, primer pools A and B combined. TCRdb reprocessed the multiplex PCR reads; each CDR3 protein has one entry and no DNA is given. This table holds around 7,800 distinct CDR3 sequences. This clonotype is identified as medium-sized from frequency. Its antigen is not identified. The CDR3 is 15 residues long. Germline loops: CDR1 SGHKS, CDR2 YYEKEE (reference sequence). TRB was amplified from around 0.25 ug of peripheral blood genomic DNA per sample. This sequence joins TRBV5-5 and TRBJ1-2; TCRdb's D call, TRBD1, is unchecked because there is no DNA. Sequenced material: peripheral blood. The receptor's source is a human donor with an autoimmune cytopenia or autoimmune hepatitis (not recorded which). Here the CDR3 reads CASSRDRPRGKGYTF.